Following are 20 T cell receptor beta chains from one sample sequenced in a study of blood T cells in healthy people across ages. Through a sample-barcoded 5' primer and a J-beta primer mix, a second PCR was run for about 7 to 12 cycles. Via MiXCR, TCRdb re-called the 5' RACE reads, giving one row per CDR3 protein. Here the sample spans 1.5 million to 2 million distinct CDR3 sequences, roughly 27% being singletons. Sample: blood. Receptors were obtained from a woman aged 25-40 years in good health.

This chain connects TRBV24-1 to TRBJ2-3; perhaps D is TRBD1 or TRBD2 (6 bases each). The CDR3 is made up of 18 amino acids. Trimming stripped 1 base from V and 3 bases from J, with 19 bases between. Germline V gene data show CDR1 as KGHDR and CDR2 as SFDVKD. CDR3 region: CATSDLGGSTGRTDTQYF. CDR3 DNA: TGTGCCACCAGTGATTTAGGGGGATCAACAGGGAGGACAGATACGCAGTATTTT.

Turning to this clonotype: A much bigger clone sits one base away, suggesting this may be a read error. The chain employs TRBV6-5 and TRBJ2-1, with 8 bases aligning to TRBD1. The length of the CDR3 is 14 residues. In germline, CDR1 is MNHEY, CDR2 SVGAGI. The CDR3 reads CASGPGGVDNERFF. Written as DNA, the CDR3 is TGTGCCAGCGGTCCAGGGGGCGTCGACAATGAGCGGTTCTTC.

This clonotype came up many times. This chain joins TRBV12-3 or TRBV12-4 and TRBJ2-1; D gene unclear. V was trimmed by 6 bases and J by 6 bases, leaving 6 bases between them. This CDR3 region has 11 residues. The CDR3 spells CASSFPNEQFF. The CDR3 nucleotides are TGTGCCAGCAGCTTTCCCAATGAGCAGTTCTTC.

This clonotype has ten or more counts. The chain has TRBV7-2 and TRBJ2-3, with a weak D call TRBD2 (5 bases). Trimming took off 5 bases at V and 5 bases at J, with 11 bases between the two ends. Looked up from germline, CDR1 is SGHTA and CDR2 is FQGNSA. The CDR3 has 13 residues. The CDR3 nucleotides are TGTGCCAGCAGCCTCGACGGGGAAGATACGCAGTATTTT. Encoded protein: CASSLDGEDTQYF.

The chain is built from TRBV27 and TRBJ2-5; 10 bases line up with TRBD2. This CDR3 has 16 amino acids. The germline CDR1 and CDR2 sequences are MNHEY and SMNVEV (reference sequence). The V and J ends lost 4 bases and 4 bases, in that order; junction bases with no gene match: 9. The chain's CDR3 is CASSSGGAGGVETQYF. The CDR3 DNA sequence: TGTGCCAGCAGTTCTGGCGGAGCGGGGGGGGTAGAGACCCAGTACTTC.

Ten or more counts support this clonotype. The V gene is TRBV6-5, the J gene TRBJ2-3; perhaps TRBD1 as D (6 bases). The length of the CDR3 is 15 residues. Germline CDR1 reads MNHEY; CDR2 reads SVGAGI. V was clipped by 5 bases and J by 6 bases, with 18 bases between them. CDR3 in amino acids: CASSAFLGGHDTQYF. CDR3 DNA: TGTGCCAGCAGTGCCTTTCTAGGGGGACACGATACGCAGTATTTT.

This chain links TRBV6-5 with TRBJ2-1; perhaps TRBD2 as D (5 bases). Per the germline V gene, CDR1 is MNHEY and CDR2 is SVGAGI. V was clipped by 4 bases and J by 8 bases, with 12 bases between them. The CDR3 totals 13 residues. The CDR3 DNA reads TGTGCCAGCAGTTCGGCAGAGGGCTATGAGCAGTTCTTC. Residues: CASSSAEGYEQFF.

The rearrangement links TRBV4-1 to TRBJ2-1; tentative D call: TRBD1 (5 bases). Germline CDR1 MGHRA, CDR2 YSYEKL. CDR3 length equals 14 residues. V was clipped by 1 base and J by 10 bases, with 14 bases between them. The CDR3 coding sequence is TGCGCCAGCAGCCAAGTCCTCAAGGGGCTCGAGCAGTTCTTC. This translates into CASSQVLKGLEQFF.

This CDR3 reads CASSQASAVGGSADTQYF. DNA of the CDR3: TGCGCCAGCAGCCAAGCGTCCGCCGTGGGGGGGAGCGCGGATACGCAGTATTTT. The chain combines TRBV4-3 with TRBJ2-3, with TRBD2 matching 7 bases. Trimming took 1 base from V and 6 from J; bases not matched to a gene: 16. CDR3 length equals 18 residues. Germline V gives CDR1 LGHNA, CDR2 YSLEER.

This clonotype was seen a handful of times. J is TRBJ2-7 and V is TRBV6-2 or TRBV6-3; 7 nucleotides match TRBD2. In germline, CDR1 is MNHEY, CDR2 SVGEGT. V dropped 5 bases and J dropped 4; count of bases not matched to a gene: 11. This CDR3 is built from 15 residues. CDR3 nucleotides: TGTGCCAGCAGTCAGAGCGGGGTCCACGGGTACGAGCAGTACTTC. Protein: CASSQSGVHGYEQYF.

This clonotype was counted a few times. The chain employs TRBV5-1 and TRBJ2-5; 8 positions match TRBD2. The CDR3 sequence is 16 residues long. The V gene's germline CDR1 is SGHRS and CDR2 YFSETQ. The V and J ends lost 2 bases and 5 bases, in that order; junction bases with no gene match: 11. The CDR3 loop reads CASSFLAGGAGETQYF. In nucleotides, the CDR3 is TGCGCCAGCAGCTTTCTCGCGGGGGGCGCGGGGGAGACCCAGTACTTC.

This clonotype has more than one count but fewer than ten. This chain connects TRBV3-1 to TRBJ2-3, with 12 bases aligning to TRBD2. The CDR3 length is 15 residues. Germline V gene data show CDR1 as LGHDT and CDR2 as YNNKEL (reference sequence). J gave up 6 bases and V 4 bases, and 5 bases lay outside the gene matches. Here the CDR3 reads CASSPTSGSRDTQYF. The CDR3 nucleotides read TGTGCCAGCAGCCCGACTAGCGGGAGTAGGGATACGCAGTATTTT.

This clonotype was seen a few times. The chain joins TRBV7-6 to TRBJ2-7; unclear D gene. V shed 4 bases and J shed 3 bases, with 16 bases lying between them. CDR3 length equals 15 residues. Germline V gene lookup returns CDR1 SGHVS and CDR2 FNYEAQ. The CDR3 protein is CASSSPYERDYEQYF. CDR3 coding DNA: TGTGCCAGCAGCTCTCCCTATGAAAGGGACTACGAGCAGTACTTC.

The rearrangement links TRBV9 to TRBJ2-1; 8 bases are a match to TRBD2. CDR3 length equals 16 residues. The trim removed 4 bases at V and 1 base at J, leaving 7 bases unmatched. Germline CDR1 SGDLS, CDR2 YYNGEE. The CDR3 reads CASSPVPGGSYNEQFF. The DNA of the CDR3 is TGTGCCAGCAGCCCCGTCCCGGGGGGGTCCTACAATGAGCAGTTCTTC.

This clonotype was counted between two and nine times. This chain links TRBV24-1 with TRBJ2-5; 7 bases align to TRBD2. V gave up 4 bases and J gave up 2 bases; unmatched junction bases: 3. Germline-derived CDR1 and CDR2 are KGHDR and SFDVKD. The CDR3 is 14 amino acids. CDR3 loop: CATSEDGGQETQYF. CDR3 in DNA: TGTGCCACCAGTGAGGACGGGGGGCAAGAGACCCAGTACTTC.

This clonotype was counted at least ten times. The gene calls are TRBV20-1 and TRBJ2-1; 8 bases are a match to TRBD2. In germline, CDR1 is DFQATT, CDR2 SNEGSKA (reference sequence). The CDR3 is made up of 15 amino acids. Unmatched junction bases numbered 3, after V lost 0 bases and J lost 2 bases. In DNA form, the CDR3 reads TGCAGTGCTAGAGACCCAGCGGGGGCCTACAATGAGCAGTTCTTC. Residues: CSARDPAGAYNEQFF.

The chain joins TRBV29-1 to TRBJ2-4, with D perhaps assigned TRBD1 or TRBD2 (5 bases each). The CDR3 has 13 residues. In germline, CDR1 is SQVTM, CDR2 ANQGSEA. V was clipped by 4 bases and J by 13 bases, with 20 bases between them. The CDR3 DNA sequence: TGCAGCGTTGGAAGCGGCCTAGGGGATGAGCAGTACTTC. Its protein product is CSVGSGLGDEQYF.

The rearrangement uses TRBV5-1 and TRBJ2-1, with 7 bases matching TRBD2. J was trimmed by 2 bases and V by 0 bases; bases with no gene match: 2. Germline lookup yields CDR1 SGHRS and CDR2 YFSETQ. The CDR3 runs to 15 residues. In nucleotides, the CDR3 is TGCGCCAGCAGCTTGGATGGGAGGGCCTACAATGAGCAGTTCTTC. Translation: CASSLDGRAYNEQFF.

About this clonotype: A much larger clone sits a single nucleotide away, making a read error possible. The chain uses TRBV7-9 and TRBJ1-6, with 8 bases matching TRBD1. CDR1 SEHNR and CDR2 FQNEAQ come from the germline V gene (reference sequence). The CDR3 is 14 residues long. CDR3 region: CASRPTGGNLPLHF. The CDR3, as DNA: TGTGCCAGCAGACCTACAGGGGGGAATTTACCCCTCCACTTT.

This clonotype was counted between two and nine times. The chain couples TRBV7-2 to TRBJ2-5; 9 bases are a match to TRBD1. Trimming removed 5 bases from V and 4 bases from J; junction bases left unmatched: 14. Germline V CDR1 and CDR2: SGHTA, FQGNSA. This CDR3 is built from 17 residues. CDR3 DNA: TGTGCCAGCAGCCCCCGTGGGACGGGACAGGGAAGAGAGACCCAGTACTTC. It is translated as CASSPRGTGQGRETQYF.